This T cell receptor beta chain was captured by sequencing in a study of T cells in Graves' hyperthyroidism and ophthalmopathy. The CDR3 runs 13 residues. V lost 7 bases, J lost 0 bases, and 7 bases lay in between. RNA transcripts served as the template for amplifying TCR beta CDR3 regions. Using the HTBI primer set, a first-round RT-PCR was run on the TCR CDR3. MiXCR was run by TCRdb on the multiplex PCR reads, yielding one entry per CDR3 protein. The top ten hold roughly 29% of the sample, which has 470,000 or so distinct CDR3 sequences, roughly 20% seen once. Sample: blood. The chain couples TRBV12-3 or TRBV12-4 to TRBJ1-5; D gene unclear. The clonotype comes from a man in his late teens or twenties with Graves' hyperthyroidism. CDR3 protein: CASKLNSNQPQHF. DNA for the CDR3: TGTGCCAGCAAGCTTAATAGCAATCAGCCCCAGCATTTT.